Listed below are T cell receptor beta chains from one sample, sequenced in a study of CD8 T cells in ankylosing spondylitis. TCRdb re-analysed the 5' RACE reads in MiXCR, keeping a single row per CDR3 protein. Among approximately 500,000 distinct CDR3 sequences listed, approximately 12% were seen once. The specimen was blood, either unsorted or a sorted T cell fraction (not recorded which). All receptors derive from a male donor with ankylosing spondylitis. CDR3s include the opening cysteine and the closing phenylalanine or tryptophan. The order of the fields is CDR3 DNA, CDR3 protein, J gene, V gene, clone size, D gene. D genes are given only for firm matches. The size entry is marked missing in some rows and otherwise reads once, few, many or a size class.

cdr3_nt: TGCAGTGCTATGACTGGAAACACCATATATTTT
cdr3_aa: CSAMTGNTIYF
j_call: TRBJ1-3
v_call: TRBV20-1
clone_size: once
d_call: NA

cdr3_nt: TGTGCCAGCAGTGAAAGGAGCGGGAGGACCGGGGAGCTGTTTTTT
cdr3_aa: CASSERSGRTGELFF
j_call: TRBJ2-2
v_call: TRBV2
clone_size: NA
d_call: TRBD2

cdr3_nt: TGCAGCGTTGAAGGTTGGGGGGCGAATGGCTACACCTTC
cdr3_aa: CSVEGWGANGYTF
j_call: TRBJ1-2
v_call: TRBV29-1
clone_size: NA
d_call: NA

cdr3_nt: TGCGCCAGCAGCGGAACAGGGGAAGGCTACACCTTC
cdr3_aa: CASSGTGEGYTF
j_call: TRBJ1-2
v_call: TRBV5-1
clone_size: few
d_call: TRBD1

cdr3_nt: TGCGCCAGCAGCTTCCCTCGGACTAGCGGGAGAACACAACCTAGCACAGATACGCAGTATTTT
cdr3_aa: CASSFPRTSGRTQPSTDTQYF
j_call: TRBJ2-3
v_call: TRBV5-1
clone_size: NA
d_call: TRBD2

cdr3_nt: TGCGCCAGCAGACCGACAGGGGTCGGAGATACGCAGTATTTT
cdr3_aa: CASRPTGVGDTQYF
j_call: TRBJ2-3
v_call: TRBV5-1
clone_size: NA
d_call: TRBD1

cdr3_nt: TGCGCCAGCAGCTCCCCTCTGGTTTACAATGAGCAGTTCTTC
cdr3_aa: CASSSPLVYNEQFF
j_call: TRBJ2-1
v_call: TRBV5-1
clone_size: many
d_call: NA

cdr3_nt: TGTGCCAGCAGCGGACCGGGACAGGGGGCAAATCAGCCCCAGCATTTT
cdr3_aa: CASSGPGQGANQPQHF
j_call: TRBJ1-5
v_call: TRBV9
clone_size: few
d_call: TRBD1

cdr3_nt: TGCAGTGCTTGGGCTTGCGGAGACAATGAGCAGTTCTTC
cdr3_aa: CSAWACGDNEQFF
j_call: TRBJ2-1
v_call: TRBV20-1
clone_size: NA
d_call: NA

cdr3_nt: TGTGCCAGCAGTACTTATGGCTACACCTTC
cdr3_aa: CASSTYGYTF
j_call: TRBJ1-2
v_call: TRBV2
clone_size: few
d_call: NA

cdr3_nt: TGTGCCAGCTCACTTGCGGGTTTGGGGCCCCAGCATTTT
cdr3_aa: CASSLAGLGPQHF
j_call: TRBJ1-5
v_call: TRBV18
clone_size: few
d_call: NA

cdr3_nt: TGTGCCAGCAGCGTTGGGAGGGTTGAGACCCAGTACTTC
cdr3_aa: CASSVGRVETQYF
j_call: TRBJ2-5
v_call: TRBV9
clone_size: few
d_call: TRBD2

cdr3_nt: TGTGCCAGCAGCCAAGTAACTCCCACCGGGGAGCTGTTTTTT
cdr3_aa: CASSQVTPTGELFF
j_call: TRBJ2-2
v_call: TRBV4-2
clone_size: many
d_call: NA

cdr3_nt: TGCGCCAGCAGATTTACAGCTGCTAGCACAGATACGCAGTATTTT
cdr3_aa: CASRFTAASTDTQYF
j_call: TRBJ2-3
v_call: TRBV5-1
clone_size: NA
d_call: NA

cdr3_nt: TGCAGTGCTAGATTCGTTGGTAGGCAGGTGGTCTCCTACGAGCAGTACTTC
cdr3_aa: CSARFVGRQVVSYEQYF
j_call: TRBJ2-7
v_call: TRBV20-1
clone_size: few
d_call: NA

cdr3_nt: TGTGCCAGCAGTTTAGGCCAGGGGATCCACGAGCAGTACTTC
cdr3_aa: CASSLGQGIHEQYF
j_call: TRBJ2-7
v_call: TRBV12-3/TRBV12-4
clone_size: NA
d_call: NA

cdr3_nt: TGTGCCAGCAGCTTATTACCTCAACAGGGAAGCGGAGCTTTCTTT
cdr3_aa: CASSLLPQQGSGAFF
j_call: TRBJ1-1
v_call: TRBV7-9
clone_size: few
d_call: NA